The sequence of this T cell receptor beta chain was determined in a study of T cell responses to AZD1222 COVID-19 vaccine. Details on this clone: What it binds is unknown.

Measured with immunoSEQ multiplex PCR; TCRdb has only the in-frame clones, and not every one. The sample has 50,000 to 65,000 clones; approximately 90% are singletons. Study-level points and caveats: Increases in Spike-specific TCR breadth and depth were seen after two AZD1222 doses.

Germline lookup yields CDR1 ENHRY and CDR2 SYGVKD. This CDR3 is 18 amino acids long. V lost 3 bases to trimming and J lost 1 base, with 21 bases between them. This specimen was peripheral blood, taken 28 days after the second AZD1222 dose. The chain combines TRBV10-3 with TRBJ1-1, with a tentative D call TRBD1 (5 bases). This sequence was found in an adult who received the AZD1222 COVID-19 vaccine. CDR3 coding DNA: TGTGCCATCAGTGATGGGCCCCGGGGGTTCGGAGGGAACACTGAAGCTTTCTTT. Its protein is CAISDGPRGFGGNTEAFF.